These 2 T cell receptor beta chains came from one sample sequenced in a study of blood T cell repertoires in COVID-19. Some clones are missing from TCRdb's copy, which holds only in-frame ones; the method was immunoSEQ multiplex PCR. The repertoire holds about 300,000 clones, with 85% to 90% as singletons. Sequenced material: peripheral blood. These TCRs come from a woman in her 30s with COVID-19, enrolled during active disease.

This chain links TRBV19 with TRBJ2-1; 8 positions agree with TRBD2. V lost 1 base, J lost 2 bases, and 1 base stayed unmatched. Germline V gene data show CDR1 as LNHDA and CDR2 as SQIVND (reference sequence). This CDR3 has 15 amino acids. The CDR3 is CASSIVGLAYNEQFF. The CDR3 bases are TGTGCCAGTAGTATAGTGGGACTAGCCTACAATGAGCAGTTCTTC.

The chain combines TRBV7-2 with TRBJ2-5, with TRBD2 matching over 8 bases. Germline V lookup: CDR1 SGHTA, CDR2 FQGNSA. The J segment lost 1 base and the V segment lost 7 bases, leaving 8 bases of the junction unmatched. This CDR3 comprises 15 residues. CDR3 bases: TGTGCCAGCAAGGGGGGCGGGACTAGCCAAGAGACCCAGTACTTC. It specifies CASKGGGTSQETQYF.